What follows are 9 T cell receptor beta chains derived from one specimen sequenced in a study of identical twins. TCRdb re-called the 5' RACE reads through MiXCR, storing one row per CDR3 protein. The sample has some 500,000 distinct CDR3 sequences, approximately 15% seen once. This sample was shared with a second study, whose subject was yellow fever vaccine responses in identical twins.

The sample was CD4+ T cells sorted from blood. These TCRs come from a young woman in good health.

A few counts support this clonotype. The rearrangement links TRBV5-1 to TRBJ2-7; 7 nucleotides match TRBD1. Trimming removed 3 bases from V and 4 bases from J; junction bases left unmatched: 4. The CDR3 is 13 residues long. The germline gives CDR1 SGHRS, CDR2 YFSETQ. DNA for the CDR3: TGCGCCAGCAGCTCCCAGACAGGGTACGAGCAGTACTTC. Its protein is CASSSQTGYEQYF.

A few counts support this clonotype. V usage is TRBV29-1 and J usage is TRBJ1-1; D possibly corresponds to TRBD1 (6 bases). Trimming stripped 1 base from V and 4 bases from J, with 16 bases between. CDR1 SQVTM and CDR2 ANQGSEA come from the germline V gene. The CDR3 has 15 amino acids. In DNA, the CDR3 is TGCAGCGTTGAAGCCCCGTGGCAGGGGAGCACTGAAGCTTTCTTT. Its translation: CSVEAPWQGSTEAFF.

This clonotype was seen at least ten times. The chain is built from TRBV12-3 or TRBV12-4 and TRBJ1-2; 8 bases line up with TRBD1. The ends lost 6 bases at V and 1 base at J; junction bases unmatched: 7. The CDR3 runs to 15 residues. CDR3 loop: CASSQRTGFNYGYTF. CDR3 sequence (DNA): TGTGCCAGCAGCCAACGGACAGGGTTTAACTATGGCTACACCTTC.

In this sample, this clonotype turned up many times. This chain uses TRBV20-1 with TRBJ2-4; TRBD1 aligns across 8 bases. V lost 6 bases to trimming and J lost 0 bases; unmatched junction nucleotides: 7. CDR3 length: 15 amino acids. The germline gives CDR1 DFQATT, CDR2 SNEGSKA (reference sequence). Written as DNA, the CDR3 is TGCAGTGCAAAGACAGGGGATCTAGCCAAAAACATTCAGTACTTC. This translates into CSAKTGDLAKNIQYF.

This clonotype turned up a few times. CDR3 in amino acids: CASSQDLRTSGGYTDTQYF. The CDR3 nucleotides read TGTGCCAGCAGCCAAGATCTTAGGACTAGCGGGGGGTACACAGATACGCAGTATTTT. The chain carries TRBV3-1 and TRBJ2-3; 14 bases fit TRBD2. V shed 0 bases and J 2 bases; nucleotides not matched to a gene: 7. CDR3 length equals 19 residues. Germline-derived CDR1 and CDR2 are LGHDT and YNNKEL (reference sequence).

This clonotype showed up just a few times. The chain couples TRBV7-2 to TRBJ2-1; D assignment may be TRBD1 or TRBD2 (6 bases each). Germline V gene lookup returns CDR1 SGHTA and CDR2 FQGNSA. V was pared by 5 bases and J by 1 base, with 9 bases between. CDR3 length equals 14 residues. CDR3 in amino acids: CASSGGQSYNEQFF. CDR3 bases: TGTGCCAGCAGCGGGGGGCAGTCCTACAATGAGCAGTTCTTC.

This clonotype was seen repeatedly, ten times or more. CDR3 coding DNA: TGTGCCAGCAGTTTCAAGGAGACCCAGTACTTC. Its protein product is CASSFKETQYF. The rearrangement links TRBV12-3 or TRBV12-4 to TRBJ2-5, with no clear D. The V and J ends lost 3 bases and 5 bases respectively, with 4 bases between them. This CDR3 spans 11 amino acids.

As to this clonotype: One end of the junction fails to match germline, which may point to a read error. The V gene is TRBV14, the J gene TRBJ2-1, with 7 positions matching TRBD1. CDR3 length: 12 residues. The germline V gene has CDR1 SGHDN and CDR2 FVKESK. CDR3 residues: CASRTGYSEQFF. In DNA form, the CDR3 reads TGTGCCAGCAGGACAGGGTACAGTGAGCAGTTCTTC.

At least ten counts were recorded for this clonotype. The rearrangement joins TRBV27 to TRBJ2-1, with 9 bases that match TRBD2. This CDR3 is built from 15 residues. With 5 bases clipped from V and 0 bases from J, the junction kept 2 bases outside the gene matches. Germline lookup yields CDR1 MNHEY and CDR2 SMNVEV (reference sequence). Here the CDR3 reads CASSQLAGSYNEQFF. The CDR3 nucleotides are TGTGCCAGCAGTCAACTAGCGGGCTCCTACAATGAGCAGTTCTTC.